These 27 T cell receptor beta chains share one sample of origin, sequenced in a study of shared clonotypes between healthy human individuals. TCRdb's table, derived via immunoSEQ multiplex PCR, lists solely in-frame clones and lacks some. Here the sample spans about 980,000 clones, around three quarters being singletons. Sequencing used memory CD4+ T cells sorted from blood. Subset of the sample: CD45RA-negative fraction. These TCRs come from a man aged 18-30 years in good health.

CDR3 nucleotides: TGCGCCAGCAGTTGGGGGACTAGCGGGGGGGCCTCAGATACGCAGTATTTT. It yields the protein CASSWGTSGGASDTQYF. This chain joins TRBV10-2 and TRBJ2-3, with 16 bases aligning to TRBD2. V shed 5 bases and J 4 bases; nucleotides not matched to a gene: 6. This CDR3 contains 17 residues. Germline V gene lookup returns CDR1 WSHSY and CDR2 SAAADI.

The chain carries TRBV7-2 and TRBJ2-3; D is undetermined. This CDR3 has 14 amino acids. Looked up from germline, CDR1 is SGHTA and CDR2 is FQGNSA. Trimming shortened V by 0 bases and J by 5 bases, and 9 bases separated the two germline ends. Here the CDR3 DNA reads TGTGCCAGCAGCTTAGCGGCCCGTGGAGATACGCAGTATTTT. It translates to CASSLAARGDTQYF. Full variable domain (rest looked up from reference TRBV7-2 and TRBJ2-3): GAGVSQSPSNKVTEKGKDVELRCDPISGHTALYWYRQSLGQGLEFLIYFQGNSAPDKSGLPSDRFSAERTGGSVSTLTIQRTQQEDSAVYLCASSLAARGDTQYFGPGTRLTVL.

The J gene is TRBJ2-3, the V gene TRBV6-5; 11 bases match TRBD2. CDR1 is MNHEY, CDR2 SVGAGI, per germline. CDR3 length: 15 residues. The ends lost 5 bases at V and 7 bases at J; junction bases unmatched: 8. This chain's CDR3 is CASSQTSGSRNTQYF. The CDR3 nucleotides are TGTGCCAGCAGTCAAACTAGCGGGAGTAGAAATACGCAGTATTTT.

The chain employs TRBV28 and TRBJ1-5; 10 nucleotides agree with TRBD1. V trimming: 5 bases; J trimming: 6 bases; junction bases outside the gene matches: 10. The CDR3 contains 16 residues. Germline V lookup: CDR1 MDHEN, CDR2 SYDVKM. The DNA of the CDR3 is TGTGCCAGCAGTCCATGGACAGGGGGAATTTTTCAGCCCCAGCATTTT. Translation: CASSPWTGGIFQPQHF. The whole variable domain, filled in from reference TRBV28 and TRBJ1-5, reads DVKVTQSSRYLVKRTGEKVFLECVQDMDHENMFWYRQDPGLGLRLIYFSYDVKMKEKGDIPEGYSVSREKKERFSLILESASTNQTSMYLCASSPWTGGIFQPQHFGDGTRLSIL.

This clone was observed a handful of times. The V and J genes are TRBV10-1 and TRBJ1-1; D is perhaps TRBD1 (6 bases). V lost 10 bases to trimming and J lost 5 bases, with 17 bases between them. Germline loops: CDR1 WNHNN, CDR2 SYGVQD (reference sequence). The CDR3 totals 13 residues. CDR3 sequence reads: CATRAGDWTEAFF. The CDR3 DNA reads TGCGCCACCCGGGCAGGGGATTGGACTGAAGCTTTCTTT.

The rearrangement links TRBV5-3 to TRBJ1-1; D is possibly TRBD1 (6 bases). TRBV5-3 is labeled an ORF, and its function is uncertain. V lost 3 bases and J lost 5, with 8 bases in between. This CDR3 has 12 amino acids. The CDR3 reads CARSWRGTEAFF. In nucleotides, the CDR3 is TGTGCCAGAAGCTGGAGGGGGACTGAAGCTTTCTTT.

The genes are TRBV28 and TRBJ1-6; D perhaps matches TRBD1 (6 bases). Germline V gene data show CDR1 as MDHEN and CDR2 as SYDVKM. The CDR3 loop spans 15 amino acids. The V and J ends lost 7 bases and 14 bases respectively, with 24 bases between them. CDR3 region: CASTPGAYGVSTLHF. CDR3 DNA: TGTGCCAGCACCCCAGGGGCTTACGGGGTCTCGACCCTCCACTTT. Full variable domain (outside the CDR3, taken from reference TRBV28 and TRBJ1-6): DVKVTQSSRYLVKRTGEKVFLECVQDMDHENMFWYRQDPGLGLRLIYFSYDVKMKEKGDIPEGYSVSREKKERFSLILESASTNQTSMYLCASTPGAYGVSTLHFGNGTRLTVT.

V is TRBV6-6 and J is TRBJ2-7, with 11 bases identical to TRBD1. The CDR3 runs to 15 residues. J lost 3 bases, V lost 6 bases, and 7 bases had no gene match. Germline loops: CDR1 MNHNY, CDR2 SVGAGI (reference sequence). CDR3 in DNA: TGTGCCAGCAGGGAGCCGGGACAGGGGGTCTACGAGCAGTACTTC. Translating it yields CASREPGQGVYEQYF.

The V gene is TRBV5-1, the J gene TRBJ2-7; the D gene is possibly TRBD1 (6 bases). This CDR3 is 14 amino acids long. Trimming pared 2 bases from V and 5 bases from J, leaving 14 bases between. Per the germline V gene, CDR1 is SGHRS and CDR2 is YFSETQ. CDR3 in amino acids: CASSFYQGSHEQYF. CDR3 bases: TGCGCCAGCAGCTTCTACCAGGGGAGCCACGAGCAGTACTTC.

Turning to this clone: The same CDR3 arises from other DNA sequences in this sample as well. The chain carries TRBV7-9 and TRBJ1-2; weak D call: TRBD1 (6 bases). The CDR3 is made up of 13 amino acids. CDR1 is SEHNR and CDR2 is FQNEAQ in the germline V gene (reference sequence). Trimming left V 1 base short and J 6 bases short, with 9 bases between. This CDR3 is CASSLEQGHGYTF. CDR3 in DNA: TGTGCCAGCAGCTTAGAGCAGGGGCATGGCTACACCTTC.

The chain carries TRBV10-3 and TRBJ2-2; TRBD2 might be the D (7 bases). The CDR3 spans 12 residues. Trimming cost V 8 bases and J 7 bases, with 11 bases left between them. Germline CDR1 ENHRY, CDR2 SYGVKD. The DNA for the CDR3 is TGTGCCATCCGAGGGGGGGTCGGGGAGCTGTTTTTT. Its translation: CAIRGGVGELFF.

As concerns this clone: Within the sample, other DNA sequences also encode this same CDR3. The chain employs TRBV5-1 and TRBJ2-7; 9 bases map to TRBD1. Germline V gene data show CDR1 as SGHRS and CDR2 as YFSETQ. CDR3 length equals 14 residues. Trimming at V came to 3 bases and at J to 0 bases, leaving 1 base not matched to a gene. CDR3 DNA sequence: TGCGCCAGCAGCTGGGGACAGGGCTCCTACGAGCAGTACTTC. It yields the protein CASSWGQGSYEQYF. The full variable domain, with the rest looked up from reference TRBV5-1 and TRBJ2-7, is KAGVTQTPRYLIKTRGQQVTLSCSPISGHRSVSWYQQTPGQGLQFLFEYFSETQRNKGNFPGRFSGRQFSNSRSEMNVSTLELGDSALYLCASSWGQGSYEQYFGPGTRLTVT.

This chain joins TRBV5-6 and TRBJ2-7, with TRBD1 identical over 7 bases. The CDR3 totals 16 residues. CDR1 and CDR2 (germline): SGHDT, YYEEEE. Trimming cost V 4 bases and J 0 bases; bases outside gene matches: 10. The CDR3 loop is CASSTTGAGGSYEQYF. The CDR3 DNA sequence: TGTGCCAGCAGCACCACCGGGGCAGGGGGCTCCTACGAGCAGTACTTC.

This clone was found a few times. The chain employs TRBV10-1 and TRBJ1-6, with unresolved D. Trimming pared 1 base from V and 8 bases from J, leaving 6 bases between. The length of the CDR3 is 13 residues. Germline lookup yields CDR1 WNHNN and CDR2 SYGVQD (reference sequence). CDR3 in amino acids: CASSEYRYSPLHF. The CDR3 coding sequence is TGCGCCAGCAGTGAGTACAGATATTCACCCCTCCACTTT.

The CDR3 bases are TGTGCCAGAAGCTTGGTTGGGGCCAACGTCCTGACTTTC. It translates to CARSLVGANVLTF. V is TRBV5-3 and J is TRBJ2-6; no definite D call. TRBV5-3 is given ORF status, its function remaining uncertain. The CDR3 has 13 amino acids. V was shortened by 0 bases and J by 3 bases, with 1 base between the two germline ends.

The CDR3 region has the DNA TGTGCCAGCAGCGGACAGGGGGCGCAGGCCTATGGCTACACCTTC. Amino acid sequence: CASSGQGAQAYGYTF. The rearrangement links TRBV7-8 to TRBJ1-2; TRBD1 matches at 11 bases. This CDR3 region has 15 residues. Germline-derived CDR1 and CDR2 are SGHVS and FQNEAQ. V was pared by 5 bases and J by 4 bases, with 6 bases of the junction left unmatched.

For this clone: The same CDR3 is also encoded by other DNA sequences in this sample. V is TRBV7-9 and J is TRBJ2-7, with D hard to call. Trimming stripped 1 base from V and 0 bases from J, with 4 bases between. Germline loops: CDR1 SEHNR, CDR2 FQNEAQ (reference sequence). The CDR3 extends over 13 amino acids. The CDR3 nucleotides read TGTGCCAGCAGCTTAGGTGACTCCTACGAGCAGTACTTC. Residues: CASSLGDSYEQYF.

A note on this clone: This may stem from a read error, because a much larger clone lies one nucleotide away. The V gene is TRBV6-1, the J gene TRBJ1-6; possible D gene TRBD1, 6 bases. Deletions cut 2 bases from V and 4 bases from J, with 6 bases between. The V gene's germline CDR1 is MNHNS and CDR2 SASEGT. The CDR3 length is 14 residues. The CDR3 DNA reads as TGTGCCAGCAGTGAACAGGGGTATAATTCACCCCTCCACTTT. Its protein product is CASSEQGYNSPLHF.

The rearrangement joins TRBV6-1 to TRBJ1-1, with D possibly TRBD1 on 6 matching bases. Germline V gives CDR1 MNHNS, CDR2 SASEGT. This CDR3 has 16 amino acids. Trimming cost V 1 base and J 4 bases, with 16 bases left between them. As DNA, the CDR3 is TGTGCCAGCAGTGAAGAATTAGGGATGGGGGCCACTGAAGCTTTCTTT. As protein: CASSEELGMGATEAFF.

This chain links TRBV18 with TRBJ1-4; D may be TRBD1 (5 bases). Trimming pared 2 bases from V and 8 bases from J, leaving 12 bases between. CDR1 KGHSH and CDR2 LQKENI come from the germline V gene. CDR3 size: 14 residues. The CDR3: CASSPTGLTEKLFF. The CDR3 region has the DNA TGTGCCAGCTCACCAACGGGACTGACGGAAAAACTGTTTTTT.

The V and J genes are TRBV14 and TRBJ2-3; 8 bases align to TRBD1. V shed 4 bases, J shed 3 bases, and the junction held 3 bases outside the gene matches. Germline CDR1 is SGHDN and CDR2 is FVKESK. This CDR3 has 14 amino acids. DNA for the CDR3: TGTGCCAGCAGCCCCAGGGGGCGGACAGATACGCAGTATTTT. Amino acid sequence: CASSPRGRTDTQYF.

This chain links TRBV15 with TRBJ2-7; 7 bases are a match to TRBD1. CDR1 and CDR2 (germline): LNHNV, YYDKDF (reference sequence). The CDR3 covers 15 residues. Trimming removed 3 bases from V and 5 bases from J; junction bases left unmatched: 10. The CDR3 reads CATSRGTGVGDEQYF. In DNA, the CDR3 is TGTGCCACCAGCAGGGGAACAGGGGTTGGTGACGAGCAGTACTTC.

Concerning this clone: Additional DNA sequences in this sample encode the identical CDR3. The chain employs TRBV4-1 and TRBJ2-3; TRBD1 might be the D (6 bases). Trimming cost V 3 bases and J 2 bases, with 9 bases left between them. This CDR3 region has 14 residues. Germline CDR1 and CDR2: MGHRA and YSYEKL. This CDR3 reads CASSQTGNTDTQYF. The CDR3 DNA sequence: TGCGCCAGCAGCCAGACAGGTAACACAGATACGCAGTATTTT.

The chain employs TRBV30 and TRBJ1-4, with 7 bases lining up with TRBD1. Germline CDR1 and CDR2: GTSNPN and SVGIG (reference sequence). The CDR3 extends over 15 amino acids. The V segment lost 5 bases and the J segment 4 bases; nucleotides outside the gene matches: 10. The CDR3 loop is CAWGRQGLSNEKLFF. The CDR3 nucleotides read TGTGCCTGGGGTAGACAGGGACTAAGTAATGAAAAACTGTTTTTT. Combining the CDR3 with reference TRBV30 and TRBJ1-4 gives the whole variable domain SQTIHQWPATLVQPVGSPLSLECTVEGTSNPNLYWYRQAAGRGLQLLFYSVGIGQISSEVPQNLSASRPQDRQFILSSKKLLLSDSGFYLCAWGRQGLSNEKLFFGSGTQLSVL.

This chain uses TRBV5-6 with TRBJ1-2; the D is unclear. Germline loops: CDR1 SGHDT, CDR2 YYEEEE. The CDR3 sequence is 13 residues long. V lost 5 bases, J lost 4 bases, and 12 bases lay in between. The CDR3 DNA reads TGTGCCAGCAGTTCCGGGCGACTCTATGGCTACACCTTC. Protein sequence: CASSSGRLYGYTF.

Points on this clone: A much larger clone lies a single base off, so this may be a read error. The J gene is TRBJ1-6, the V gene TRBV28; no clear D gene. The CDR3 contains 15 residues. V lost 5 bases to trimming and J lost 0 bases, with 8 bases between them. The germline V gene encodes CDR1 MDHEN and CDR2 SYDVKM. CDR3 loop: CASSVRSSYNSPLHF. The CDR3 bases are TGTGCCAGCAGTGTAAGGAGCTCCTATAATTCACCCCTCCACTTT.

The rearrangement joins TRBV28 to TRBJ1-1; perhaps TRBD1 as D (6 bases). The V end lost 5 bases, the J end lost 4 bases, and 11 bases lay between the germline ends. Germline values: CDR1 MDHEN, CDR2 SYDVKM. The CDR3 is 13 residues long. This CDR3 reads CASSGGGGTEAFF. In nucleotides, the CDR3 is TGTGCCAGCAGTGGAGGGGGGGGCACTGAAGCTTTCTTT.